A single sample is the source of the 19 T cell receptor beta chains below, sequenced in a study of cytomegalovirus exposure and HLA in healthy donors. Primers for the PCR totalled 60 Vbeta and 13 Jbeta. Measured with immunoSEQ multiplex PCR; TCRdb has only the in-frame clones, and not every one. There are some 240,000 clones in the sample; 80% to 95% occur only once, and approximately 1.5% lies in the top ten. Sequenced input: PBMCs. These receptors were taken from a girl aged 2-10 years in good health and CMV-seronegative.

The chain employs TRBV5-1 and TRBJ2-7, with 8 bases that match TRBD2. The V and J ends lost 1 base and 6 bases, in that order; junction bases with no gene match: 9. Per the germline V gene, CDR1 is SGHRS and CDR2 is YFSETQ. This CDR3 is built from 15 residues. Here the CDR3 DNA reads TGCGCCAGCAGCTTGACCGCGGGAGGTATAAGCGAGCAGTACTTC. Amino acids: CASSLTAGGISEQYF.

The rearrangement uses TRBV6-5 and TRBJ1-2, with D possibly being TRBD1 (5 bases). This CDR3 comprises 16 residues. Germline V gene data show CDR1 as MNHEY and CDR2 as SVGAGI. Deletions cut 2 bases from V and 4 bases from J, with 17 bases between. CDR3 region: CASSYGGNRKVYGYTF. CDR3 nucleotide sequence: TGTGCCAGCAGTTACGGGGGGAACAGGAAGGTCTATGGCTACACCTTC.

On this clone: The junction shows a germline mismatch at one end, possibly a read error. J is TRBJ1-6 and V is TRBV2; 8 bases are shared with TRBD1. The CDR3 covers 13 residues. Germline lookup yields CDR1 SNHLY and CDR2 FYNNEI. The chain's CDR3 is CASREDRGSPLHF. DNA of the CDR3: TGTGCCAGCAGGGAAGACAGGGGCTCACCCCTCCACTTT.

This clone was detected once. The V and J genes are TRBV6-1 and TRBJ1-1; no clear D. Trimming removed 2 bases from V and 12 bases from J, with 16 bases in between. CDR1 is MNHNS and CDR2 is SASEGT in the germline V gene. There are 13 residues in the CDR3. This CDR3 reads CASSEFSVLFSFF. In nucleotides, the CDR3 is TGTGCCAGCAGTGAATTCTCCGTTTTATTTTCTTTCTTT.

The CDR3 sequence is CASSYSGGQSTDTQYF. CDR3 DNA sequence: TGTGCCAGCAGTTACTCGGGGGGACAGAGCACAGATACGCAGTATTTT. The V call is TRBV6-5, the J call TRBJ2-3; weak D call: TRBD1 (7 bases). V dropped 0 bases and J dropped 0 bases, with 10 bases sitting between them. Per the germline V gene, CDR1 is MNHEY and CDR2 is SVGAGI. The CDR3 sequence is 16 residues long.

The chain uses TRBV14 and TRBJ2-3, with TRBD2 matching 8 bases. This CDR3 spans 15 amino acids. The germline CDR1 and CDR2 sequences are SGHDN and FVKESK. Losses at the gene ends were 1 base for V and 8 bases for J; bases not matched to a gene: 8. As DNA, the CDR3 is TGTGCCAGCAGCCAAGTGACCGGGAGGGTTGGTACGCAGTATTTT. This codes for CASSQVTGRVGTQYF.

The V and J genes are TRBV9 and TRBJ2-1; maybe TRBD1 (5 bases). Germline loops: CDR1 SGDLS, CDR2 YYNGEE. CDR3 length: 18 residues. The germline V and J ends were trimmed by 1 base and 3 bases, with 20 bases remaining between them. CDR3 protein: CASSVSSRALPGYNEQFF. The CDR3 DNA sequence: TGTGCCAGCAGCGTAAGTTCCAGGGCCCTACCGGGCTACAATGAGCAGTTCTTC.

V and J are TRBV4-2 and TRBJ2-7; D possibly corresponds to TRBD2 (6 bases). The V end lost 0 bases, the J end lost 2 bases, and 20 bases lay between the germline ends. This CDR3 is 18 amino acids long. Looked up from germline, CDR1 is LGHNA and CDR2 is YNFKEQ. The CDR3 loop is CASSQDWLPGSGPYEQYF. The CDR3 nucleotides are TGTGCCAGCAGCCAAGATTGGCTGCCCGGGAGCGGTCCCTACGAGCAGTACTTC.

The V call is TRBV9, the J call TRBJ2-7, with TRBD2 identical over 9 bases. Germline V lookup: CDR1 SGDLS, CDR2 YYNGEE. V shed 0 bases and J 6 bases; nucleotides not matched to a gene: 4. This CDR3 comprises 14 residues. CDR3 DNA sequence: TGTGCCAGCAGCGTAGGGGCGGGGGGGCTCGAGCAGTACTTC. This sequence encodes CASSVGAGGLEQYF.

The chain employs TRBV5-1 and TRBJ1-6; D gene ambiguous. Trimming took 5 bases from V and 4 from J, leaving 16 bases between them. Germline values: CDR1 SGHRS, CDR2 YFSETQ. This CDR3 comprises 16 residues. CDR3: CASSSMESIYNSPLHF. DNA for the CDR3: TGCGCCAGCAGTTCGATGGAGTCAATTTATAATTCACCCCTCCACTTT.

This clone was seen just once. The chain uses TRBV13 and TRBJ1-3; a possible D gene is TRBD1 (6 bases). The CDR3 sequence is 15 residues long. Germline CDR1 and CDR2: PRHDT and FYEKMQ (reference sequence). V gave up 5 bases and J gave up 0 bases, with 11 bases separating them. CDR3 sequence reads: CASSIGQNSGNTIYF. The CDR3 coding sequence is TGTGCCAGCAGCATTGGACAGAACTCTGGAAACACCATATATTTT.

V and J are TRBV28 and TRBJ1-1; no reliable D call. The CDR3 has 12 amino acids. Trimming removed 7 bases from V and 1 base from J, with 7 bases in between. The germline V gene encodes CDR1 MDHEN and CDR2 SYDVKM. The CDR3 nucleotides read TGTGCCAGCACCTACTCGAACACTGAAGCTTTCTTT. Translated, it gives CASTYSNTEAFF.

The chain uses TRBV5-1 and TRBJ1-3; maybe TRBD1 (6 bases). The germline gives CDR1 SGHRS, CDR2 YFSETQ. V gave up 4 bases and J gave up 0 bases, with 11 bases separating them. This CDR3 is built from 15 residues. This CDR3 reads CASSHGQSSGNTIYF. The CDR3 DNA reads TGCGCCAGCAGCCACGGACAGAGCTCTGGAAACACCATATATTTT. The full variable domain, rest sourced from reference TRBV5-1 and TRBJ1-3, is KAGVTQTPRYLIKTRGQQVTLSCSPISGHRSVSWYQQTPGQGLQFLFEYFSETQRNKGNFPGRFSGRQFSNSRSEMNVSTLELGDSALYLCASSHGQSSGNTIYFGEGSWLTVV.

The chain combines TRBV6-1 with TRBJ2-6; D call uncertain. The germline CDR1 and CDR2 sequences are MNHNS and SASEGT. V gave up 1 base and J gave up 0 bases, with 16 bases separating them. The CDR3 loop spans 19 amino acids. CDR3 sequence (DNA): TGTGCCAGCAGTGAAGTCGTGACACCTCACCCCTCTGGGGCCAACGTCCTGACTTTC. Protein product: CASSEVVTPHPSGANVLTF.

The V gene is TRBV21-1, the J gene TRBJ1-4; TRBD1, as called in the table, went unchecked against the DNA. TRBV21-1 is tagged as a pseudogene. CDR3 length equals 15 residues. The CDR3: CASSKEAGIGEKLFF. The CDR3 DNA reads TGTGCCAGCAGCAAAGAGGCAGGGATAGGGGAAAAACTGTTTTTT.

This sequence joins TRBV30 and TRBJ1-2; D perhaps matches TRBD1 (5 bases). The CDR3 totals 13 residues. The V end was cut by 3 bases, the J end by 7 bases, with 15 bases between. Germline assignment: CDR1 GTSNPN and CDR2 SVGIG (reference sequence). The CDR3 here is CAWRNQGTSGYTF. CDR3 nucleotide sequence: TGTGCCTGGAGGAATCAGGGTACGTCTGGCTACACCTTC.

The J gene is TRBJ2-5, the V gene TRBV4-1, with 9 bases matching TRBD1. CDR3 size: 13 residues. V lost 6 bases, J lost 3 bases, and 2 bases stayed unmatched. Germline V gene lookup returns CDR1 MGHRA and CDR2 YSYEKL. The CDR3 sequence: CASRGQGEETQYF. The CDR3 DNA reads as TGCGCCAGCAGGGGACAGGGTGAAGAGACCCAGTACTTC.

The chain uses TRBV2 and TRBJ2-5, with D unclear. Germline V gene lookup returns CDR1 SNHLY and CDR2 FYNNEI. Trimming pared 4 bases from V and 0 bases from J, leaving 6 bases between. This CDR3 spans 13 amino acids. The DNA for the CDR3 is TGTGCCAGCAGTGTGGGCTACCAAGAGACCCAGTACTTC. It is translated as CASSVGYQETQYF.

J is TRBJ1-3 and V is TRBV6-1; no clear D gene. The CDR3 sequence is 14 residues long. Germline V CDR1 and CDR2: MNHNS, SASEGT. V lost 5 bases and J lost 0, with 8 bases in between. The CDR3 nucleotides read TGTGCCAGCAGTCCCTTGGCCTCTGGAAACACCATATATTTT. It is translated as CASSPLASGNTIYF.